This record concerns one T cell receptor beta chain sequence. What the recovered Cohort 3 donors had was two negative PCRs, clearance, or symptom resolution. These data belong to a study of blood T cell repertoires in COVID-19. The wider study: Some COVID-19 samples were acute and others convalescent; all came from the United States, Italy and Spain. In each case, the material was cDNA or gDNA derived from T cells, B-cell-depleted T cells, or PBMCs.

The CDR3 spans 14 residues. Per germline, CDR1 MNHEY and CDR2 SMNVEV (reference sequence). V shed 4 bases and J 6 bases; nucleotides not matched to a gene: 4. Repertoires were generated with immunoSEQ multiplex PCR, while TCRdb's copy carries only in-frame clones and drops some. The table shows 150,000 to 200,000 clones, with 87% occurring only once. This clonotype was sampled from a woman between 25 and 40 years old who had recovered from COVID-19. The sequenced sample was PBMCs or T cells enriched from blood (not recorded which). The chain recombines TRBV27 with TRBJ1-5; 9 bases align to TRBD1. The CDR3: CASSWTQGAQPQHF. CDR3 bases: TGTGCCAGCAGTTGGACACAGGGGGCTCAGCCCCAGCATTTT.